This T cell receptor (beta chain) was obtained from a study of blood T cell repertoires in COVID-19. Study details: The samples span acute and convalescent COVID-19 from the United States, Italy and Spain. T cells, B-cell-depleted T cells, or PBMCs provided the cDNA or gDNA that served as material.

V shed 3 bases and J 5 bases; nucleotides not matched to a gene: 10. The germline gives CDR1 SQVTM, CDR2 ANQGSEA. The CDR3 has 16 amino acids. Original processing notes: Amplification from reference gene primers served as the basis for estimated nucleated cell counts. Generated by immunoSEQ multiplex PCR, the TCRdb table keeps only in-frame clones and is missing some. V, J and clone size are those of that table, while D and trimming were read from the DNA. The table has roughly 73,000 clones, around 90% seen once. The material sequenced was peripheral blood. This clonotype was sampled from a man over 45 with acute or convalescent COVID-19. The genes are TRBV29-1 and TRBJ2-5; TRBD2 aligns across 12 bases. CDR3 residues: CSVEPGLAGSIETQYF. CDR3 in DNA: TGCAGCGTTGAGCCTGGACTAGCGGGATCGATTGAGACCCAGTACTTC.